The rows below give T cell receptor beta chains drawn from one sample of a study of T cells in Graves' hyperthyroidism and ophthalmopathy. TCRdb processed the multiplex PCR reads anew with MiXCR; each CDR3 protein has one entry. Of roughly 400,000 distinct CDR3 sequences in the sample, 25% were seen once. Sequenced material: blood. These receptors were obtained from a man aged 45-60 years with Graves' hyperthyroidism. CDR3s include the opening cysteine and the closing phenylalanine or tryptophan.

CSASREVEGNEQFF	TRBV20-1
CASSSPGVAGGTDTQYF	TRBV12-3/TRBV12-4
CASSKRRVATAKNIQYF	TRBV5-6
CATSDFTANQPQHF	TRBV24-1
CASSTGAGDTQYF	TRBV2
CASSLDGGSDYGYTF	TRBV7-9
CASSPGQSYGYTF	TRBV18
CASSSTDRFYNEQFF	TRBV7-9
CAISEGLARPDTQYF	TRBV10-3
CASSQGERGEQDDEQFF	TRBV7-2
CASSEDRRTEAFF	TRBV18
CASSKAGGPQTQYF	TRBV6-2/TRBV6-3
CSVERAVNEQFF	TRBV29-1
CASSNLLADYEQYF	TRBV6-1
CASSLSEEDYEQYF	TRBV28
CASSRNRSPGQGPYEQYF	TRBV6-1
CASSYQDRGGEQYF	TRBV28
CASSVGVAGGQETQYF	TRBV9
CASTGVRSGATNEKLFF	TRBV19
CSARYAPGTVNTEAFF	TRBV20-1
CASSYLEAGDEETQYF	TRBV6-5
CASSFGTPTGELFF	TRBV27
CAISERQGPYEQYF	TRBV10-3
CATSRDIAVTF	TRBV15
CASSFWQASGGNQPQHF	TRBV12-3/TRBV12-4
CASRPSGGVSYEQYF	TRBV3-1
CASSVSASGSGMGSQETQYF	TRBV9
CASSPDRVSTDTQYF	TRBV28
CSVEASVGRGYEQYF	TRBV29-1
CASSFVGGHSYNEQFF	TRBV12-3/TRBV12-4
CSASPVVGGNQPQHF	TRBV20-1
CASSLDRVRGDTQYF	TRBV12-3/TRBV12-4
CASSLESGRENEQFF	TRBV7-3
CASSPLGATSGNEQFF	TRBV6-1
CASSESTLQETQYF	TRBV10-1
CASSLVGVGTEAFF	TRBV12-3/TRBV12-4
CASSDDRGQLKNIQYF	TRBV2
CASSVAGANEQYF	TRBV6-2/TRBV6-3
CASAYGNQPQHF	TRBV6-1